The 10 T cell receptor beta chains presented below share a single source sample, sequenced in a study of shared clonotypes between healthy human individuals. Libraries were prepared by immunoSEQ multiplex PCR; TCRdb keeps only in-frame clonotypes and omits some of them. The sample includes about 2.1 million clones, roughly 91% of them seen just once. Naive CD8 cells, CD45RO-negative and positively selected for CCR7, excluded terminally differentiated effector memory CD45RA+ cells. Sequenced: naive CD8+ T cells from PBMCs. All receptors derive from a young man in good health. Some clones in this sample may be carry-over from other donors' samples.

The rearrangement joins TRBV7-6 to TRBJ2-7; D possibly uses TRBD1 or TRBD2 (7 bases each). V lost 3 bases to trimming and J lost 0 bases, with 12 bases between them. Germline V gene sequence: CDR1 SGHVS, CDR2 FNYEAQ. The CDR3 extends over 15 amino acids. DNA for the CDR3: TGTGCCAGCAGCTTGGCAGGGGGGGACTCCTACGAGCAGTACTTC. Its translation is CASSLAGGDSYEQYF.

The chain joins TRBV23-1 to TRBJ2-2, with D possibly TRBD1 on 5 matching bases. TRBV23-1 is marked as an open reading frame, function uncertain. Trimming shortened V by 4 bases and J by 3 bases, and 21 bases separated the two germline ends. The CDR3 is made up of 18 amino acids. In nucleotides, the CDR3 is TGCGCCAGCAGTCCCCTCGGTGGCGGCAGGGAATACACCGGGGAGCTGTTTTTT. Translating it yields CASSPLGGGREYTGELFF.

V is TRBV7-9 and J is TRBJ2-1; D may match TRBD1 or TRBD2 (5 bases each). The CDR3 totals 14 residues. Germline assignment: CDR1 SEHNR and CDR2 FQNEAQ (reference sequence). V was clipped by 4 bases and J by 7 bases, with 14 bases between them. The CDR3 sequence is CASSSPEGSNEQFF. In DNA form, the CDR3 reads TGTGCCAGCAGCTCCCCTGAGGGGTCTAATGAGCAGTTCTTC.

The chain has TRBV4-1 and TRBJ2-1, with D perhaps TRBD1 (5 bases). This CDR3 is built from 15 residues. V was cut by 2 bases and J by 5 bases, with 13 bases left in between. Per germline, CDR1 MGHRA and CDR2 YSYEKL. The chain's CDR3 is CASSQNFPGNNEQFF. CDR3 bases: TGCGCCAGCAGCCAAAATTTTCCAGGGAACAATGAGCAGTTCTTC.

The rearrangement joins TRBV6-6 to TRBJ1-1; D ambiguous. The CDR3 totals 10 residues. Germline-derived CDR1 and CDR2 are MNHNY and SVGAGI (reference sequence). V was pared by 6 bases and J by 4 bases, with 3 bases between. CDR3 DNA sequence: TGTGCCAGCAGAACCACTGAAGCTTTCTTT. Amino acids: CASRTTEAFF.

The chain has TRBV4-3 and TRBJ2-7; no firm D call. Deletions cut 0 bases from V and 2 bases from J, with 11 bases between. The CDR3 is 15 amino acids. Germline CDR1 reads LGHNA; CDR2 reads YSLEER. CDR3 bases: TGCGCCAGCAGCCAAGATAGATACGGAACCTACGAGCAGTACTTC. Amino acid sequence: CASSQDRYGTYEQYF.

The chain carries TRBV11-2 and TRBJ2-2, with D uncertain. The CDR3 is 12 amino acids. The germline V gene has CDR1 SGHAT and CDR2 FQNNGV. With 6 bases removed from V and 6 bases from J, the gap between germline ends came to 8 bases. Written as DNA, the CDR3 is TGTGCCAGCAGGGTGCCACCCGGGGAGCTGTTTTTT. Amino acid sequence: CASRVPPGELFF.

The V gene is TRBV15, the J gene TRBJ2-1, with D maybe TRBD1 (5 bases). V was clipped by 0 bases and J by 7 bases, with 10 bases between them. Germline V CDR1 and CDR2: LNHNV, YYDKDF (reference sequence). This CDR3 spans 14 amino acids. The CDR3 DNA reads TGTGCCACCAGCAGAGAGTCCTCAGGGAATGAGCAGTTCTTC. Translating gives CATSRESSGNEQFF.

Here the CDR3 reads CASSLEGSALPEGYTF. Here the CDR3 DNA reads TGCGCCAGCAGCTTGGAAGGCAGTGCATTACCAGAAGGCTACACCTTC. This chain uses TRBV5-1 with TRBJ1-2; D is uncertain. Trimming took 0 bases from V and 8 from J, leaving 20 bases between them. The CDR3 is 16 residues long. In germline, CDR1 is SGHRS, CDR2 YFSETQ.

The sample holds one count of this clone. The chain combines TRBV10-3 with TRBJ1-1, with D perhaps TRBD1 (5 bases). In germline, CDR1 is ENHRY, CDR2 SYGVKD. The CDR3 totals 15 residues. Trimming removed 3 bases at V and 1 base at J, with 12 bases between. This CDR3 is CAISDELTANTEAFF. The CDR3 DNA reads TGTGCCATCAGTGATGAGTTGACAGCGAACACTGAAGCTTTCTTT.